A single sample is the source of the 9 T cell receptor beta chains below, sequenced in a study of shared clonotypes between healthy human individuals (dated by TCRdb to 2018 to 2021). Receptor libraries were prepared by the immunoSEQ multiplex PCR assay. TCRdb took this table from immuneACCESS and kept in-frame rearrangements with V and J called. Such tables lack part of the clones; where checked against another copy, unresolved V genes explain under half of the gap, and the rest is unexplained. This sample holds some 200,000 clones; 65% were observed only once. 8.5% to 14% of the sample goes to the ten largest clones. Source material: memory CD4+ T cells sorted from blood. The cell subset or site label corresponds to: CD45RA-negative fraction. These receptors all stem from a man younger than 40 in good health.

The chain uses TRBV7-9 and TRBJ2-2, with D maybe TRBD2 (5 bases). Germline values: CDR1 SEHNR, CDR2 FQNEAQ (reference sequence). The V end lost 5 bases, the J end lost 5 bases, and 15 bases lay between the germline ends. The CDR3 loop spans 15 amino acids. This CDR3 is CASSPAAGGTGELFF. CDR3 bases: TGTGCCAGCAGCCCGGCTGCGGGTGGGACCGGGGAGCTGTTTTTT.

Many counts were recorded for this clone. CDR3 amino acids: CASSLAAPGPSGNTIYF. For the CDR3, the DNA is TGTGCCAGCAGCTTGGCCGCACCAGGGCCGTCTGGAAACACCATATATTTT. The chain joins TRBV5-8 to TRBJ1-3, with D possibly matching TRBD1 (5 bases). This CDR3 spans 17 amino acids. CDR1 and CDR2 from the germline V gene are SGHTS and YDEGEE. Trimming left V 0 bases short and J 1 base short, with 14 bases between.

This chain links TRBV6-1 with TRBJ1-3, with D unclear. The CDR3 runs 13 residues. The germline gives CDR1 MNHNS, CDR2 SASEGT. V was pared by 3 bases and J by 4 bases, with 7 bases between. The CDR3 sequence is CASSELSGNTIYF. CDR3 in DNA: TGTGCCAGCAGTGAGCTGTCGGGAAACACCATATATTTT.

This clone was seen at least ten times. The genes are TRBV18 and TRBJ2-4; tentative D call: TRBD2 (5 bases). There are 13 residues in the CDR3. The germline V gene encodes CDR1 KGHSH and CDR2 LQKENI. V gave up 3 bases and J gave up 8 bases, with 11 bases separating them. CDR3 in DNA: TGTGCCAGCTCACCTGAGGGAAGGTACATTCAGTACTTC. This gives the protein CASSPEGRYIQYF.

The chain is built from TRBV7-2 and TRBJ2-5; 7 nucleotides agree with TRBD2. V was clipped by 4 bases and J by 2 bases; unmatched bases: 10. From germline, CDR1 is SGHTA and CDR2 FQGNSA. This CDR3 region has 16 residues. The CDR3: CASSSSGASGQETQYF. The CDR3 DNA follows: TGTGCCAGCAGCTCAAGCGGGGCTAGCGGACAAGAGACCCAGTACTTC.

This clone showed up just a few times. CDR3 in DNA: TGCAGTGCTCAGACAGTCAGGGGCTACACCTTC. This encodes CSAQTVRGYTF. The chain carries TRBV20-1 and TRBJ1-2, with TRBD1 as a possible D gene (5 bases). Germline V lookup: CDR1 DFQATT, CDR2 SNEGSKA (reference sequence). Trimming left V 5 bases short and J 8 bases short, with 12 bases between. This CDR3 comprises 11 residues.

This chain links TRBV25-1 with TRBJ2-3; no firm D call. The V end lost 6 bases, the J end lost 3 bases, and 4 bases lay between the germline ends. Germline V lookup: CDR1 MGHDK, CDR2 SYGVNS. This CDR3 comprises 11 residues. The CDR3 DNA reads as TGTGCCAGCAGCAATACAGATACGCAGTATTTT. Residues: CASSNTDTQYF.

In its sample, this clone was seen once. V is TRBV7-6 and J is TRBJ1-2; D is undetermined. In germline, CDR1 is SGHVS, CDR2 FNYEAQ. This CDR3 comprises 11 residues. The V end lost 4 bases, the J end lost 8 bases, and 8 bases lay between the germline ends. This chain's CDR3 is CASSSEGGYTF. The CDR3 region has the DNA TGTGCCAGCAGCTCGGAGGGAGGCTACACCTTC.

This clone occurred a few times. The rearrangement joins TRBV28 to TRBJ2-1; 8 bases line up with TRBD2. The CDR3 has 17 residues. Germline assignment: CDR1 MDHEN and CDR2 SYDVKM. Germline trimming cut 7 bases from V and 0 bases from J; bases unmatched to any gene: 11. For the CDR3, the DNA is TGTGCCAGCACCCATTCCGGGCGGGAGGACTCCTACAATGAGCAGTTCTTC. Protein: CASTHSGREDSYNEQFF.